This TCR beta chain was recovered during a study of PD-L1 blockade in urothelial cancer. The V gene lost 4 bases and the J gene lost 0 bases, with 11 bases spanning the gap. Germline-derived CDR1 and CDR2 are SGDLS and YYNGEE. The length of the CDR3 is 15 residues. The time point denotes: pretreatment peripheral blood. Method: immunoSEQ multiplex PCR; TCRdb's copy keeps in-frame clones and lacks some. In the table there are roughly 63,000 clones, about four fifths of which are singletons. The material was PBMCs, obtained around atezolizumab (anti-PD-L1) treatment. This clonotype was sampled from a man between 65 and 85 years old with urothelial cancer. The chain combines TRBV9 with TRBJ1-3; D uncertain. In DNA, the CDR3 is TGTGCCAGCAGCCTAACAGAGAGCTCTGGAAACACCATATATTTT. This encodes CASSLTESSGNTIYF.